Below are 20 T cell receptor beta chains sequenced from a single sample in a study of graft-versus-host responses after intestinal transplantation. Which antigens these TCRs recognize remains unknown. The protocol was immunoSEQ multiplex PCR, while the TCRdb copy is restricted to in-frame clones and leaves out a portion. Of 60,000 to 75,000 clones listed, 89% are singletons. The starting material was unstimulated CD8+ T cells sorted from spleen or lymph node cells, obtained before intestinal transplant. Source of these receptors: a human donor who received an intestinal transplant.

The chain joins TRBV2 to TRBJ2-5; 8 bases match TRBD2. The CDR3 is 13 residues long. The germline V gene has CDR1 SNHLY and CDR2 FYNNEI. V trimming: 9 bases; J trimming: 3 bases; junction bases outside the gene matches: 6. The CDR3 region is CASLAGREETQYF. The CDR3 DNA reads as TGTGCCAGTTTAGCGGGGAGGGAAGAGACCCAGTACTTC. Full variable domain (outside the CDR3, taken from reference TRBV2 and TRBJ2-5): EPEVTQTPSHQVTQMGQEVILRCVPISNHLYFYWYRQILGQKVEFLVSFYNNEISEKSEIFDDQFSVERPDGSNFTLKIRSTKLEDSAMYFCASLAGREETQYFGPGTRLLVL.

The chain recombines TRBV10-3 with TRBJ2-7; 8 bases are shared with TRBD1. Germline values: CDR1 ENHRY, CDR2 SYGVKD. This CDR3 region has 18 residues. V was clipped by 2 bases and J by 4 bases; unmatched bases: 16. The CDR3 coding sequence is TGTGCCATCAGTGAGATCGGACAGGGACCTTATATTGATTACGAGCAGTACTTC. Amino acid sequence: CAISEIGQGPYIDYEQYF.

The chain combines TRBV25-1 with TRBJ2-7; 10 positions agree with TRBD1. Trimming took 2 bases from V and 6 from J; bases not matched to a gene: 4. The CDR3 is 14 amino acids. CDR1 is MGHDK and CDR2 is SYGVNS in the germline V gene. This CDR3 is CASSEKGQGPEQYF. CDR3 DNA sequence: TGTGCCAGCAGTGAAAAGGGACAGGGGCCCGAGCAGTACTTC.

The rearrangement links TRBV6-4 to TRBJ2-1, with a weak D call TRBD2 (6 bases). Germline CDR1 reads MRHNA; CDR2 reads SNTAGT. The V end lost 5 bases, the J end lost 5 bases, and 10 bases lay between the germline ends. The CDR3 spans 13 residues. The CDR3 nucleotides are TGTGCCAGCAGTAGCGGGCTTAACAATGAGCAGTTCTTC. Translation: CASSSGLNNEQFF.

V gene TRBV7-3 combines with J gene TRBJ2-1; D unresolved. Germline V lookup: CDR1 SGHTA, CDR2 FQGTGA. The V gene lost 6 bases and the J gene lost 7 bases, with 16 bases spanning the gap. The CDR3 spans 14 residues. In DNA, the CDR3 is TGTGCCAGCAGAGACCCCGGCGGTAGTAATGAGCAGTTCTTC. Translation: CASRDPGGSNEQFF.

This chain uses TRBV18 with TRBJ2-7, with a weak D call TRBD1 (6 bases). The CDR3 covers 14 residues. Between the trimmed V and J ends, which lost 3 bases and 4 bases, there was a span of 13 bases. Germline V CDR1 and CDR2: KGHSH, LQKENI. This CDR3 reads CASSPGQGPYEQYF. CDR3 bases: TGTGCCAGCTCACCGGGGCAGGGGCCGTACGAGCAGTACTTC.

This chain joins TRBV28 and TRBJ2-5; D is possibly TRBD2 (7 bases). The V gene's germline CDR1 is MDHEN and CDR2 SYDVKM. V lost 4 bases and J 4 bases, leaving 22 bases between the germline ends. The CDR3 loop spans 17 amino acids. The CDR3 region is CASSSPRRGRWRETQYF. The CDR3 nucleotides read TGTGCCAGCAGTTCCCCCCGGCGGGGGCGGTGGCGAGAGACCCAGTACTTC.

This clone was counted a few times. This chain uses TRBV6-5 with TRBJ1-2; D might be TRBD1 (6 bases). Trimming cost V 8 bases and J 4 bases, with 20 bases left between them. The germline V gene has CDR1 MNHEY and CDR2 SVGAGI. CDR3 length: 15 residues. The CDR3 nucleotides are TGTGCCAGCGGGGGGCAGGGGAGGGCCGTCTATGGCTACACCTTC. This translates into CASGGQGRAVYGYTF.

The V and J genes are TRBV9 and TRBJ2-3, with D tentatively TRBD2 (7 bases). This CDR3 has 13 residues. Germline loops: CDR1 SGDLS, CDR2 YYNGEE. Trimming took off 4 bases at V and 4 bases at J, with 10 bases between the two ends. CDR3 loop: CASSLGGPDTQYF. Here the CDR3 DNA reads TGTGCCAGCAGCCTCGGGGGGCCAGATACGCAGTATTTT.

This sequence joins TRBV6-1 and TRBJ2-7; the match to TRBD1 covers 9 bases. The CDR3 has 14 residues. Germline V lookup: CDR1 MNHNS, CDR2 SASEGT. Trimming took 4 bases from V and 2 from J; bases not matched to a gene: 3. DNA for the CDR3: TGTGCCAGCAGTGTCCGGGACAGGGCCTACGAGCAGTACTTC. It encodes CASSVRDRAYEQYF.

This chain uses TRBV6-5 with TRBJ2-7, with TRBD1 identical over 10 bases. Germline values: CDR1 MNHEY, CDR2 SVGAGI. Losses at the gene ends were 0 bases for V and 7 bases for J; bases not matched to a gene: 6. This CDR3 region has 15 residues. CDR3 region: CASSYSGTGAREQYF. The DNA of the CDR3 is TGTGCCAGCAGTTACTCGGGGACAGGGGCAAGGGAGCAGTACTTC.

This chain connects TRBV6-1 to TRBJ2-7; perhaps TRBD1 as D (5 bases). The V gene's germline CDR1 is MNHNS and CDR2 SASEGT. The V gene lost 2 bases and the J gene lost 1 base, with 9 bases spanning the gap. This CDR3 is built from 14 residues. The CDR3 loop reads CASSEWGRSYEQYF. The CDR3 DNA follows: TGTGCCAGCAGTGAATGGGGCAGGTCCTACGAGCAGTACTTC.

In this sample, this clone turned up once. The chain joins TRBV7-9 to TRBJ1-1, with TRBD1 matching 10 bases. The CDR3 totals 14 residues. The germline V gene has CDR1 SEHNR and CDR2 FQNEAQ (reference sequence). The trim removed 5 bases at V and 6 bases at J, leaving 6 bases unmatched. The CDR3 spells CASSPGTGDSEAFF. The CDR3 coding sequence is TGTGCCAGCAGCCCCGGGACAGGGGACTCTGAAGCTTTCTTT.

This clone was picked up a small number of times. V gene TRBV28 combines with J gene TRBJ2-1; 15 bases map to TRBD2. Germline V gene data show CDR1 as MDHEN and CDR2 as SYDVKM. Trimming at V came to 9 bases and at J to 5 bases, leaving 14 bases not matched to a gene. CDR3 length: 18 residues. The CDR3 nucleotides read TGTGCCAGTTGGACCGGGACTAGCGGGGGGCCCCTAAACAATGAGCAGTTCTTC. The encoded protein is CASWTGTSGGPLNNEQFF. Variable domain in full (rest from reference TRBV28 and TRBJ2-1): DVKVTQSSRYLVKRTGEKVFLECVQDMDHENMFWYRQDPGLGLRLIYFSYDVKMKEKGDIPEGYSVSREKKERFSLILESASTNQTSMYLCASWTGTSGGPLNNEQFFGPGTRLTVL.

The chain recombines TRBV27 with TRBJ2-7; maybe TRBD2 (7 bases). The germline CDR1 and CDR2 sequences are MNHEY and SMNVEV (reference sequence). This CDR3 contains 15 residues. The V gene lost 3 bases and the J gene lost 3 bases, with 15 bases spanning the gap. The CDR3 region is CASSLASGTLYEQYF. In DNA, the CDR3 is TGTGCCAGCAGTTTGGCCAGCGGGACACTCTACGAGCAGTACTTC.

This clone was seen a single time. The DNA of the CDR3 is TGCGCCAGCAATAAGGGGGTAAACACCTACGAGCAGTACTTC. Translated, it gives CASNKGVNTYEQYF. V usage is TRBV10-2 and J usage is TRBJ2-7; weak D call: TRBD1 (6 bases). In germline, CDR1 is WSHSY, CDR2 SAAADI. Between the trimmed V and J ends, which lost 7 bases and 2 bases, there was a span of 15 bases. The CDR3 consists of 14 residues.

This clone was found a few times. The chain recombines TRBV4-1 with TRBJ1-3; a possible D gene is TRBD1 (6 bases). V dropped 5 bases and J dropped 4 bases, with 15 bases sitting between them. The CDR3 length is 15 residues. The germline V gene encodes CDR1 MGHRA and CDR2 YSYEKL. The CDR3 DNA sequence: TGCGCCAGCAGCTCAGGGGTGCTTGGCGGAAACACCATATATTTT. This translates into CASSSGVLGGNTIYF.

This sequence joins TRBV7-9 and TRBJ2-7, with TRBD2 matching over 8 bases. Germline CDR1 is SEHNR and CDR2 is FQNEAQ (reference sequence). This CDR3 has 15 amino acids. The V segment lost 3 bases and the J segment 0 bases; nucleotides outside the gene matches: 4. Written as DNA, the CDR3 is TGTGCCAGCAGCTTCATAGCGGGAAGCTCCTACGAGCAGTACTTC. Protein: CASSFIAGSSYEQYF.

The chain joins TRBV19 to TRBJ2-7; tentative D call: TRBD1 (5 bases). Germline CDR1 and CDR2: LNHDA and SQIVND (reference sequence). The germline V and J ends were trimmed by 2 bases and 3 bases, with 11 bases remaining between them. This CDR3 has 14 residues. This chain's CDR3 is CASSINGQGYEQYF. DNA for the CDR3: TGTGCCAGTAGTATAAATGGTCAGGGCTACGAGCAGTACTTC.

The chain joins TRBV4-1 to TRBJ2-1; TRBD2 aligns across 13 bases. J gave up 2 bases and V 4 bases, and 5 bases lay outside the gene matches. The CDR3 is 17 amino acids. Germline CDR1 MGHRA, CDR2 YSYEKL. CDR3 sequence reads: CASSPGGLAGTYNEQFF. Written as DNA, the CDR3 is TGCGCCAGCAGCCCGGGGGGACTAGCGGGGACCTACAATGAGCAGTTCTTC.